A single sample is the source of the 14 T cell receptor beta chains below, sequenced in a study of T-cell memory formation after mild COVID-19. TCRdb recomputed calls from the 5' RACE reads with MiXCR, one row per CDR3 protein. Among approximately 500,000 distinct CDR3 sequences listed, roughly 25% were seen once. Sequencing input: PBMCs or a T cell subset sorted from them (not recorded which). All receptors derive from an adult woman who had mild COVID-19 (a few samples of this study predate the infection). Cell type and time point are not known.

This clonotype was found a few times. This chain uses TRBV9 with TRBJ2-7, with TRBD2 matching 12 bases. The germline gives CDR1 SGDLS, CDR2 YYNGEE. CDR3 length equals 17 residues. The V gene end was trimmed by 3 bases and the J gene end by 1 base; junction bases not matched to a gene: 8. The CDR3 loop is CASSASLLAGGSYEQYF. In DNA, the CDR3 is TGTGCCAGCAGCGCTTCCCTCCTAGCGGGAGGGTCCTACGAGCAGTACTTC.

This clonotype was counted only a few times. V gene TRBV12-3 or TRBV12-4 combines with J gene TRBJ2-1; the match to TRBD1 covers 7 bases. After removal of 6 bases from V and 8 bases from J, the junction contained 13 bases not matched to a gene. The CDR3 length is 15 residues. CDR3 sequence (DNA): TGTGCCAGCAGACCAAAAGGTGCAGGGGGTGATGAGCAGTTCTTC. It yields the protein CASRPKGAGGDEQFF.

The genes are TRBV30 and TRBJ2-5, with 10 bases that match TRBD2. CDR3 length: 17 residues. J lost 2 bases, V lost 6 bases, and 15 bases had no gene match. CDR1 and CDR2 (germline): GTSNPN, SVGIG (reference sequence). In DNA form, the CDR3 reads TGTGCCTGCGGAACGGCCACAAAACTAGCGGGGCAAGAGACCCAGTACTTC. This encodes CACGTATKLAGQETQYF.

This clonotype was counted only a few times. The chain uses TRBV7-2 and TRBJ2-5, with D perhaps TRBD1 (5 bases). CDR3 size: 13 residues. From germline, CDR1 is SGHTA and CDR2 FQGNSA. V was clipped by 3 bases and J by 5 bases, with 10 bases between them. CDR3 sequence: CASSFRGGETQYF. As DNA, the CDR3 is TGTGCCAGCAGCTTTAGGGGCGGTGAGACCCAGTACTTC.

The chain uses TRBV7-9 and TRBJ1-5; D is possibly TRBD1 (5 bases). CDR1 is SEHNR and CDR2 is FQNEAQ in the germline V gene (reference sequence). The V and J ends lost 4 bases and 4 bases respectively, with 17 bases between them. The CDR3 loop spans 16 amino acids. CDR3 region: CASSSFGRGGNQPQHF. CDR3 bases: TGTGCCAGCAGCTCTTTTGGACGGGGGGGTAATCAGCCCCAGCATTTT. The full variable domain, rest sourced from reference TRBV7-9 and TRBJ1-5, is DTGVSQNPRHKITKRGQNVTFRCDPISEHNRLYWYRQTLGQGPEFLTYFQNEAQLEKSRLLSDRFSAERPKGSFSTLEIQRTEQGDSAMYLCASSSFGRGGNQPQHFGDGTRLSIL.

This clonotype was found a few times. The rearrangement links TRBV7-2 to TRBJ1-4; 10 bases line up with TRBD1. Germline loops: CDR1 SGHTA, CDR2 FQGNSA. The CDR3 has 18 residues. With V trimmed by 3 bases and J by 8 bases, 15 bases remained unmatched. CDR3 DNA: TGTGCCAGCAGCTTGTCGGGACAGGGGTTCCTAGAGTCCGAAAAACTGTTTTTT. This gives the protein CASSLSGQGFLESEKLFF.

This clonotype occurred many times. The chain couples TRBV12-3 or TRBV12-4 to TRBJ1-5; D remains unclear. This CDR3 has 12 amino acids. V lost 5 bases and J 7 bases, leaving 9 bases between the germline ends. As DNA, the CDR3 is TGTGCCAGCAGTCTGGGCGGGCAGCCCCAGCATTTT. It is translated as CASSLGGQPQHF.

The rearrangement links TRBV7-2 to TRBJ1-5, with D unresolved. V was trimmed by 1 base and J by 1 base, leaving 8 bases between them. Germline assignment: CDR1 SGHTA and CDR2 FQGNSA. This CDR3 comprises 15 residues. The CDR3 DNA sequence: TGTGCCAGCAGCTTAGGGGTAAGAAGCAATCAGCCCCAGCATTTT. Encoded protein: CASSLGVRSNQPQHF.

This chain connects TRBV5-1 to TRBJ2-7, with no clear D. This CDR3 is built from 13 residues. Germline CDR1 SGHRS, CDR2 YFSETQ. The V gene lost 5 bases and the J gene lost 4 bases, with 13 bases spanning the gap. CDR3 sequence (DNA): TGCGCCAGCAGTAAAGGGAATCCTTACGAGCAGTACTTC. Its translation: CASSKGNPYEQYF.

This clonotype was found a few times. This chain uses TRBV6-5 with TRBJ2-2, with TRBD1 matching over 7 bases. The CDR3 spans 17 residues. The V gene end was trimmed by 5 bases and the J gene end by 2 bases; junction bases not matched to a gene: 11. Germline loops: CDR1 MNHEY, CDR2 SVGAGI. The CDR3 reads CASSRRPGQSNTGELFF. CDR3 DNA sequence: TGTGCCAGCAGTCGCCGCCCGGGACAGTCAAACACCGGGGAGCTGTTTTTT.

This clonotype was seen more than once but under ten times. The V call is TRBV30, the J call TRBJ2-6, with 8 bases that match TRBD2. The CDR3 has 16 amino acids. Germline V gene data show CDR1 as GTSNPN and CDR2 as SVGIG (reference sequence). V lost 2 bases and J lost 2; bases outside the gene matches: 5. The CDR3 coding sequence is TGTGCCTGGAGTCCCCCCGGGGGGGCTGGGGCCAACGTCCTGACTTTC. Protein: CAWSPPGGAGANVLTF. Variable domain in full (rest from reference TRBV30 and TRBJ2-6): SQTIHQWPATLVQPVGSPLSLECTVEGTSNPNLYWYRQAAGRGLQLLFYSVGIGQISSEVPQNLSASRPQDRQFILSSKKLLLSDSGFYLCAWSPPGGAGANVLTFGAGSRLTVL.

DNA of the CDR3: TGTGCCAGCAGTCCACCGGGACAGGGGTTCCACGAGCAGTACTTC. Translated: CASSPPGQGFHEQYF. V is TRBV5-4 and J is TRBJ2-7; TRBD1 agrees at 10 bases. Looked up from germline, CDR1 is SGHNT and CDR2 is YYREEE (reference sequence). V dropped 5 bases and J dropped 5; count of bases not matched to a gene: 10. The CDR3 consists of 15 residues.

The rearrangement uses TRBV5-1 and TRBJ1-4; D unclear. This CDR3 is built from 13 residues. Germline CDR1 SGHRS, CDR2 YFSETQ. V was trimmed by 4 bases and J by 12 bases, leaving 16 bases between them. Here the CDR3 reads CASSPQDEAELFF. CDR3 DNA sequence: TGCGCCAGCAGCCCCCAGGACGAGGCAGAACTGTTTTTT.

The chain carries TRBV20-1 and TRBJ2-2, with 12 bases identical to TRBD2. There are 16 residues in the CDR3. CDR1 is DFQATT and CDR2 is SNEGSKA in the germline V gene (reference sequence). V was pared by 2 bases and J by 5 bases, with 6 bases of the junction left unmatched. Here the CDR3 DNA reads TGCAGTGCTAGATCCCTAGCGGGAGGGGGAACCGGGGAGCTGTTTTTT. As protein: CSARSLAGGGTGELFF.